This TCR beta chain was observed in a study of OX40 agonist ivuxolimab in advanced cancers. Study-wide findings and caveats: Expanded clones were, on average, more numerous among CD8+ T cells than CD4+.

In this sample, this clone turned up once. Its antigen is unidentified. The method was immunoSEQ multiplex PCR; TCRdb's version includes in-frame clones alone and lacks a portion of them. There are roughly 76,000 clones in the sample; 84% occur only once, and around 1.1% lies in the top ten. The TCR comes from an adult with an advanced solid tumor such as melanoma, head and neck, liver or kidney cancer. Sequenced here: CD4+ or CD8+ T cells sorted from blood, sampled in a trial of the OX40 agonist ivuxolimab.

CDR3 in amino acids: CASSLATTNTEAFF. CDR3 coding DNA: TGTGCCAGCAGCTTGGCCACAACGAACACTGAAGCTTTCTTT. This sequence joins TRBV5-4 and TRBJ1-1; D call uncertain. V gave up 0 bases and J gave up 1 base, with 7 bases separating them. CDR1 and CDR2 from the germline V gene are SGHNT and YYREEE (reference sequence). CDR3 length equals 14 residues.